These 19 T cell receptor beta chains came from one sample sequenced in a study of shared clonotypes between healthy human individuals. Some clones are missing from TCRdb's copy, which holds only in-frame ones; the method was immunoSEQ multiplex PCR. The sample comprises over a million clones, about 80% of which are singletons, and around 1.5% rests with the top ten. The sequenced sample was memory CD4+ T cells sorted from blood. Subset indicated: CD45RA-negative fraction. These receptors all come from a man aged 18-30 years in good health.

This chain links TRBV5-1 with TRBJ1-2, with D perhaps matching TRBD1 (6 bases). Per germline, CDR1 SGHRS and CDR2 YFSETQ. This CDR3 comprises 15 residues. The V gene lost 0 bases and the J gene lost 5 bases, with 14 bases spanning the gap. CDR3 amino acids: CASSLDGTSGYGYTF. The CDR3 DNA follows: TGCGCCAGCAGCTTGGATGGGACATCAGGATATGGCTACACCTTC.

V gene TRBV7-3 combines with J gene TRBJ2-1; D remains unclear. This CDR3 spans 15 amino acids. With 2 bases removed from V and 7 bases from J, the gap between germline ends came to 15 bases. Germline V lookup: CDR1 SGHTA, CDR2 FQGTGA. As DNA, the CDR3 is TGTGCCAGCAGCTTATCTTGGGCGGTTTCGAATGAGCAGTTCTTC. Encoded protein: CASSLSWAVSNEQFF.

This clone has a handful of counts. The chain joins TRBV6-1 to TRBJ2-1, with D possibly being TRBD1 or TRBD2 (5 bases each). Germline V CDR1 and CDR2: MNHNS, SASEGT. Trimming took 4 bases from V and 7 from J, leaving 17 bases between them. The CDR3 is 15 residues long. The CDR3 bases are TGTGCCAGCAGTGCGGGTCAGGGAGAGGTAAATGAGCAGTTCTTC. Translating it yields CASSAGQGEVNEQFF.

The rearrangement links TRBV29-1 to TRBJ2-1; D is possibly TRBD2 (7 bases). CDR3 length: 13 amino acids. Trimming shortened V by 7 bases and J by 2 bases, and 12 bases separated the two germline ends. Germline V lookup: CDR1 SQVTM, CDR2 ANQGSEA. CDR3 amino acids: CSAAGAPYNEQFF. The CDR3, as DNA: TGCAGCGCCGCGGGGGCCCCCTACAATGAGCAGTTCTTC.

The V call is TRBV18, the J call TRBJ1-5; tentatively, D is TRBD1 (5 bases). CDR1 and CDR2 from the germline V gene are KGHSH and LQKENI. V lost 2 bases to trimming and J lost 8 bases, with 10 bases between them. The CDR3 extends over 13 amino acids. The CDR3 loop reads CASSPGGVKPQHF. In DNA, the CDR3 is TGTGCCAGCTCACCAGGGGGAGTGAAGCCCCAGCATTTT.

The chain recombines TRBV28 with TRBJ2-1, with TRBD1 identical over 7 bases. The CDR3 is 14 amino acids. V lost 4 bases to trimming and J lost 7 bases; unmatched junction nucleotides: 7. CDR1 and CDR2 (germline): MDHEN, SYDVKM. As DNA, the CDR3 is TGTGCCAGCAGTTCAGGGGGTACTTTAAATGAGCAGTTCTTC. Translated: CASSSGGTLNEQFF. Supplemented by reference TRBV28 and TRBJ2-1, the full variable domain reads DVKVTQSSRYLVKRTGEKVFLECVQDMDHENMFWYRQDPGLGLRLIYFSYDVKMKEKGDIPEGYSVSREKKERFSLILESASTNQTSMYLCASSSGGTLNEQFFGPGTRLTVL.

In this sample, this clone turned up once. The gene calls are TRBV7-6 and TRBJ2-7, with no clear D. CDR1 and CDR2 from the germline V gene are SGHVS and FNYEAQ. The CDR3 totals 14 residues. The V gene lost 1 base and the J gene lost 3 bases, with 10 bases spanning the gap. The CDR3 is CASSLDSRSYEQYF. CDR3 DNA sequence: TGTGCCAGCAGCTTAGACAGTCGGAGCTACGAGCAGTACTTC. The full variable domain, completed using reference TRBV7-6 and TRBJ2-7, is GAGVSQSPRYKVTKRGQDVALRCDPISGHVSLYWYRQALGQGPEFLTYFNYEAQQDKSGLPNDRFSAERPEGSISTLTIQRTEQRDSAMYRCASSLDSRSYEQYFGPGTRLTVT.

As concerns this clone: Other DNA sequences of this sample code for an identical CDR3. The chain joins TRBV10-3 to TRBJ2-7; D is unresolved. This CDR3 contains 13 residues. Germline V gene lookup returns CDR1 ENHRY and CDR2 SYGVKD. V was clipped by 0 bases and J by 3 bases, with 6 bases between them. CDR3 DNA sequence: TGTGCCATCAGTGAGTCGACTGACTACGAGCAGTACTTC. This encodes CAISESTDYEQYF.

J is TRBJ2-5 and V is TRBV28; D is possibly TRBD1 or TRBD2 (5 bases each). Trimming stripped 8 bases from V and 4 bases from J, with 17 bases between. Germline loops: CDR1 MDHEN, CDR2 SYDVKM. This CDR3 has 14 residues. The CDR3 sequence: CASGAGGRGETQYF. In DNA form, the CDR3 reads TGTGCCAGCGGGGCGGGTGGCCGGGGAGAGACCCAGTACTTC. Filled out from reference TRBV28 and TRBJ2-5, the complete variable domain reads DVKVTQSSRYLVKRTGEKVFLECVQDMDHENMFWYRQDPGLGLRLIYFSYDVKMKEKGDIPEGYSVSREKKERFSLILESASTNQTSMYLCASGAGGRGETQYFGPGTRLLVL.

This clone has only one observation. The chain couples TRBV30 to TRBJ2-5; D is unresolved. V was pared by 1 base and J by 4 bases, with 10 bases between. This CDR3 has 13 residues. Germline lookup yields CDR1 GTSNPN and CDR2 SVGIG (reference sequence). CDR3 DNA: TGTGCCTGGAGTGCCGTGGTACGAGAGACCCAGTACTTC. Translating it yields CAWSAVVRETQYF.

The chain uses TRBV10-3 and TRBJ2-3, with no clear D. Germline-derived CDR1 and CDR2 are ENHRY and SYGVKD. There are 15 residues in the CDR3. Trimming took off 6 bases at V and 2 bases at J, with 15 bases between the two ends. The CDR3 DNA reads as TGTGCCATCAGGAAAACTGGTGTTCCCACAGATACGCAGTATTTT. It encodes CAIRKTGVPTDTQYF.

This clone appeared a few times. The CDR3 DNA reads TGCAGCGTTGAAGACTGGCCGGGAGGCTACACCTTC. Protein: CSVEDWPGGYTF. V usage is TRBV29-1 and J usage is TRBJ1-2; D gene uncertain. The CDR3 covers 12 residues. Germline V gene data show CDR1 as SQVTM and CDR2 as ANQGSEA. V was pared by 0 bases and J by 8 bases, with 10 bases between.

Written as DNA, the CDR3 is TGTGCCAGCAGTCCCCGAGGGGGCGGCAGCTCTGGAAACACCATATATTTT. Residues: CASSPRGGGSSGNTIYF. J is TRBJ1-3 and V is TRBV7-6; TRBD1 matches at 7 bases. V dropped 6 bases and J dropped 0; count of bases not matched to a gene: 11. CDR3 length equals 17 residues. Per germline, CDR1 SGHVS and CDR2 FNYEAQ.

This clone appeared once. This chain joins TRBV9 and TRBJ2-5; D is possibly TRBD2 (6 bases). V gave up 0 bases and J gave up 4 bases, with 10 bases separating them. Germline loops: CDR1 SGDLS, CDR2 YYNGEE. This CDR3 spans 14 amino acids. CDR3 amino acids: CASSVAGSPETQYF. CDR3 DNA sequence: TGTGCCAGCAGCGTAGCCGGGAGCCCAGAGACCCAGTACTTC.

This chain uses TRBV30 with TRBJ2-7; D not certain. The V gene's germline CDR1 is GTSNPN and CDR2 SVGIG (reference sequence). Trimming pared 1 base from V and 4 bases from J, leaving 5 bases between. CDR3 size: 11 residues. This CDR3 reads CAWSAGYEQYF. The CDR3 DNA is TGTGCCTGGAGTGCGGGTTACGAGCAGTACTTC.

The chain employs TRBV5-8 and TRBJ1-5, with 8 nucleotides matching TRBD1. V lost 4 bases, J lost 2 bases, and 8 bases stayed unmatched. Germline V gene data show CDR1 as SGHTS and CDR2 as YDEGEE. The CDR3 is 16 residues long. Written as DNA, the CDR3 is TGTGCCAGCAGCGGTGGGACAGGCGCTGGCAATCAGCCCCAGCATTTT. Protein: CASSGGTGAGNQPQHF.

Regarding this clone: Other DNA variants within this sample encode the same CDR3. The gene calls are TRBV5-1 and TRBJ2-5; D might be TRBD1 (5 bases). The CDR3 consists of 15 residues. The germline CDR1 and CDR2 sequences are SGHRS and YFSETQ. Trimming stripped 0 bases from V and 1 base from J, with 10 bases between. CDR3 in DNA: TGCGCCAGCAGCTTGGACACAGGTCCCCAAGAGACCCAGTACTTC. This encodes CASSLDTGPQETQYF. The variable domain in full, completed from reference TRBV5-1 and TRBJ2-5, reads KAGVTQTPRYLIKTRGQQVTLSCSPISGHRSVSWYQQTPGQGLQFLFEYFSETQRNKGNFPGRFSGRQFSNSRSEMNVSTLELGDSALYLCASSLDTGPQETQYFGPGTRLLVL.

The chain couples TRBV7-9 to TRBJ2-7; D not certain. Trimming took 5 bases from V and 5 from J, leaving 7 bases between them. The germline gives CDR1 SEHNR, CDR2 FQNEAQ (reference sequence). The CDR3 contains 11 residues. CDR3 residues: CASSEQNEQYF. As DNA, the CDR3 is TGTGCCAGCAGCGAACAAAACGAGCAGTACTTC. The complete variable domain, with remaining parts taken from reference TRBV7-9 and TRBJ2-7, reads DTGVSQNPRHKITKRGQNVTFRCDPISEHNRLYWYRQTLGQGPEFLTYFQNEAQLEKSRLLSDRFSAERPKGSFSTLEIQRTEQGDSAMYLCASSEQNEQYFGPGTRLTVT.

The gene calls are TRBV9 and TRBJ2-1; tentative D call: TRBD1 (6 bases). The V and J ends lost 0 bases and 5 bases respectively, with 12 bases between them. Germline V gene sequence: CDR1 SGDLS, CDR2 YYNGEE. CDR3 length: 15 residues. CDR3 loop: CASSVEGTRNNEQFF. The CDR3 region has the DNA TGTGCCAGCAGCGTAGAGGGGACACGCAACAATGAGCAGTTCTTC.